This entry concerns a single T cell receptor (beta chain). Its antigen is as yet unknown. V gave up 3 bases and J gave up 5 bases, with 9 bases separating them. The CDR3 runs 13 residues. CDR1 is MNHEY, CDR2 SMNVEV, per germline (reference sequence). Since all of the isolated RNA was reverse transcribed, expressed TCRB transcripts were what got sequenced. Measured with immunoSEQ multiplex PCR; TCRdb has only the in-frame clones, and not every one. Of about 340,000 clones in the sample, roughly 8% were seen once. Via the markers CD45RO/CCR7/CD25/CD127/CD95/CD27, stem cell-like memory, regulatory, central memory and naive CD4+ cells were sorted. This sample is part of a study of beta chain features in type 1 diabetes. Study observations and caveats: Comparison showed that naive, central memory and Treg TCRB repertoires appeared more similar among patients than among healthy donors.

The sequenced sample consisted of central memory CD4+ T cells from blood. This sequence originates from a woman aged 18 to 35 in good health. The V call is TRBV27, the J call TRBJ2-3, with TRBD2 as a possible D gene (5 bases). Here the CDR3 reads CASSFGERDTQYF. Written as DNA, the CDR3 is TGTGCCAGCAGTTTCGGGGAAAGAGATACGCAGTATTTT.